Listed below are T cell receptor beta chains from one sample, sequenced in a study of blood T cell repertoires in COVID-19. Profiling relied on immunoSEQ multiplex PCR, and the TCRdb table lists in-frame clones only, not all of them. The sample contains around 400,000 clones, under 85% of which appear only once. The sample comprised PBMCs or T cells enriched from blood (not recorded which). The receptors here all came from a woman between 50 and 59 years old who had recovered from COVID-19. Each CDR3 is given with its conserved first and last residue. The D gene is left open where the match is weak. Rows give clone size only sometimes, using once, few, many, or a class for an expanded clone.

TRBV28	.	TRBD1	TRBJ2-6	CASRTGTATRSGANVLTF	TGTGCCAGCAGAACTGGGACAGCCACCCGCTCTGGGGCCAACGTCCTGACTTTC
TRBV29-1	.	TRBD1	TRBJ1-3	CSARTGSRNTIYF	TGCAGCGCCCGGACAGGGTCGAGAAACACCATATATTTT
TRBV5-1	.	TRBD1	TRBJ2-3	CASSLEQGASDTQYF	TGCGCCAGCAGCTTGGAACAGGGGGCGTCAGATACGCAGTATTTT
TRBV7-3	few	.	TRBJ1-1	CASSPTVQVTEAFF	TGTGCCAGCAGCCCGACGGTTCAGGTCACTGAAGCTTTCTTT
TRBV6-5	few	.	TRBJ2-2	CASSLVRGELFF	TGTGCCAGCAGCCTCGTCAGGGGGGAGCTGTTTTTT
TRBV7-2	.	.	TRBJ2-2	CASSVGSRMVTGELFF	TGTGCCAGCAGCGTCGGGTCCCGCATGGTCACCGGGGAGCTGTTTTTT
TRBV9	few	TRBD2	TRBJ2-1	CASSVQGLAGEYNEQFF	TGTGCCAGCAGCGTTCAAGGACTAGCGGGGGAATACAATGAGCAGTTCTTC
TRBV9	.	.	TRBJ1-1	CASSVYGSENTEAFF	TGTGCCAGCAGCGTATATGGCAGTGAAAACACTGAAGCTTTCTTT
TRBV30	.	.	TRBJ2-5	CAWSVAKETQYF	TGTGCCTGGAGTGTAGCCAAAGAGACCCAGTACTTC
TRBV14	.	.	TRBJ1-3	CASSQDLVGARGNTIYF	TGTGCCAGCAGCCAAGATTTGGTGGGGGCGAGAGGAAACACCATATATTTT
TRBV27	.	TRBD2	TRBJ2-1	CASMSAGEVNEQFF	TGTGCCAGCATGTCAGCGGGAGAGGTGAATGAGCAGTTCTTC
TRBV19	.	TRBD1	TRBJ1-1	CASSPRDRGDNTEAFF	TGTGCCAGTAGTCCACGGGACAGGGGAGATAACACTGAAGCTTTCTTT
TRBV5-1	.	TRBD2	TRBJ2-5	CASSLGPAGGEETQYF	TGCGCCAGCAGCTTGGGCCCGGCGGGGGGTGAAGAGACCCAGTACTTC
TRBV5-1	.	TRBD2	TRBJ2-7	CASSLLLAGDYEQYF	TGCGCCAGCAGCTTGTTACTAGCGGGAGACTACGAGCAGTACTTC
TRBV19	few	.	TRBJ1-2	CASRGPWTIYGYTF	TGTGCCAGTAGAGGCCCGTGGACTATCTATGGCTACACCTTC
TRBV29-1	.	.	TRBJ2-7	CSVEQASSYEQYF	TGCAGCGTTGAGCAGGCGAGCTCCTACGAGCAGTACTTC
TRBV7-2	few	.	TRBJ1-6	CASSLGPLAGVFSPLHF	TGTGCCAGCAGCTTAGGACCATTGGCGGGGGTCTTCTCACCCCTCCACTTT
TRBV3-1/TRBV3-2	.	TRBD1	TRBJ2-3	CASRRRGSGVTDTQYF	TGTGCCAGCAGACGCAGGGGGAGTGGGGTCACAGATACGCAGTATTTT
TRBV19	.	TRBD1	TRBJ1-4	CASSWRGFSGQGAGNEKLFF	TGTGCCAGTAGCTGGAGGGGGTTTTCGGGACAGGGGGCCGGTAATGAAAAACTGTTTTTT
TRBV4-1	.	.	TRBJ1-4	CASSQGRWTEGWDEKLFF	TGCGCCAGCAGCCAAGGTCGTTGGACGGAGGGCTGGGATGAAAAACTGTTTTTT
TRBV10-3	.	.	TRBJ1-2	CAISDSGVANYGYTF	TGTGCCATCAGTGACTCGGGGGTAGCTAACTATGGCTACACCTTC
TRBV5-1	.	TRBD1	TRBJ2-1	CASRPGTAYNEQFF	TGCGCCAGCAGGCCCGGGACAGCGTACAATGAGCAGTTCTTC
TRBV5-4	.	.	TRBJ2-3	CASSWEDGTDTQYF	TGTGCCAGCAGCTGGGAGGATGGCACAGATACGCAGTATTTT
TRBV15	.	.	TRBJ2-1	CATRGSFREQFF	TGTGCCACCAGGGGGAGCTTTCGGGAGCAGTTCTTC
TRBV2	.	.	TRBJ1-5	CASTFMYSNQPQHF	TGTGCCAGCACGTTTATGTATAGCAATCAGCCCCAGCATTTT
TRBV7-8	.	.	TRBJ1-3	CASVPDLQGVVSGNTIYF	TGTGCCAGCGTCCCGGACCTACAGGGCGTAGTTTCTGGAAACACCATATATTTT
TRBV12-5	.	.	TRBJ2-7	CASGLAGFNEQYF	TGTGCTAGTGGTTTGGCCGGGTTTAACGAGCAGTACTTC
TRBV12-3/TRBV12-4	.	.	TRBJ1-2	CASSLPGYGYTF	TGTGCCAGCAGTTTACCAGGCTATGGCTACACCTTC
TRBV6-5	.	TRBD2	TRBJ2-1	CASTHTGREGNEQFF	TGTGCCAGCACTCACACGGGGCGGGAGGGTAATGAGCAGTTCTTC
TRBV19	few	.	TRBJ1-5	CASMRGEPYSNQPQHF	TGTGCCAGTATGAGAGGCGAACCCTATAGCAATCAGCCCCAGCATTTT
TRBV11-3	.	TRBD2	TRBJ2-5	CASSPGEGPQYF	TGTGCCAGCAGCCCCGGGGAGGGCCCACAGTACTTC
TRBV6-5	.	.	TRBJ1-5	CASSTINQPQHF	TGTGCCAGCAGCACTATCAATCAGCCCCAGCATTTT
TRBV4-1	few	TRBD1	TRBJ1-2	CASSQVGQASYGYTF	TGCGCCAGCAGCCAAGTCGGACAGGCGAGCTATGGCTACACCTTC
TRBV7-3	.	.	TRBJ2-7	CASSSKAGPSSYEQYF	TGTGCCAGCAGCTCTAAGGCGGGCCCTTCCTCCTACGAGCAGTACTTC
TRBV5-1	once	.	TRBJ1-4	CASSLAGTGGEKLFF	TGCGCCAGCAGCTTGGCCGGGACTGGAGGTGAAAAACTGTTTTTT
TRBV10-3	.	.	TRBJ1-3	CAISGGVFGNTIYF	TGTGCCATCAGTGGCGGGGTATTTGGAAACACCATATATTTT
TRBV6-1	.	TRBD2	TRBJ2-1	CASSEPPGGSGGVEQFF	TGTGCCAGCAGTGAGCCCCCGGGGGGTAGCGGGGGGGTGGAGCAGTTCTTC
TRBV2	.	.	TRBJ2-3	CASSVHREYTQYF	TGTGCCAGCAGTGTGCACAGGGAATATACGCAGTATTTT
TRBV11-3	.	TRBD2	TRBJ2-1	CASSRLAFSEQFF	TGTGCCAGCAGTAGACTAGCTTTTAGTGAGCAGTTCTTC
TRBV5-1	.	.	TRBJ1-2	CASSLEQGSYGYTF	TGCGCCAGCAGCTTGGAACAGGGTAGTTATGGCTACACCTTC
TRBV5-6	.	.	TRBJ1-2	CASSSGGTYGYTF	TGTGCCAGCAGCTCCGGGGGAACCTATGGCTACACCTTC
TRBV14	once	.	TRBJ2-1	CASSPRGSEQFF	TGTGCCAGCAGCCCCAGGGGAAGTGAGCAGTTCTTC
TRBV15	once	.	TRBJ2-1	CATSRDPGLGEFF	TGTGCCACCAGCAGAGATCCGGGACTGGGAGAGTTCTTC
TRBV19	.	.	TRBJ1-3	CASSPRDLSGNTIYF	TGTGCCAGTAGTCCCCGCGATCTGTCTGGAAACACCATATATTTT
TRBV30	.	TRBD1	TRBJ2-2	CASTTGGFTGELFF	TGTGCCTCAACGACAGGGGGCTTCACCGGGGAGCTGTTTTTT
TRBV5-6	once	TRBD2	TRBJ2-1	CASSWGLADSNEQFF	TGTGCCAGCAGCTGGGGACTAGCGGATTCCAATGAGCAGTTCTTC
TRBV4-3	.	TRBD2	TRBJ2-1	CASSPRGGAYNEQFF	TGCGCCAGCAGCCCAAGGGGAGGGGCCTACAATGAGCAGTTCTTC
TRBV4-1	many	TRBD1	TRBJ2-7	CASSQQGGLYEQYF	TGCGCCAGCAGCCAACAAGGGGGCTTGTACGAGCAGTACTTC